This TCR beta chain derives from a study of graft-versus-host responses after intestinal transplantation. Study at large: The study gave all recipients anti-thymocyte globulin induction, then tacrolimus and steroids for about 3 years.

In regard to this clone: Its antigen is unknown.

Study-wide results and limits: Early after transplant, HvG declines were associated with peak levels of circulating GvH clones. Present in recipient marrow, GvH clones included some that appeared first in ileum or blood. High graft-versus-host to host-versus-graft clonal ratios were found in allografts of patients who had graft-donor T cell macrochimerism.

Data came from immunoSEQ multiplex PCR; TCRdb stores just in-frame clones and leaves some out. The sample carries about 88,000 clones, approximately 90% recorded once. The V and J ends lost 4 bases and 3 bases, in that order; junction bases with no gene match: 9. CDR3 size: 16 residues. The germline V gene encodes CDR1 MDHEN and CDR2 SYDVKM. The V call is TRBV28, the J call TRBJ2-1; 7 positions match TRBD1. The sample was unstimulated CD4+ T cells sorted from spleen or lymph node cells, taken before transplant. The clonotype was recovered from a human donor who was the organ donor for an intestinal transplant. The CDR3 is CASSSAGTADYNEQFF. Written as DNA, the CDR3 is TGTGCCAGCAGTTCCGCCGGGACAGCAGACTACAATGAGCAGTTCTTC.